This T cell receptor beta chain was sequenced during a study of CD8+ T cells in alopecia areata. Extracted from the samples, RNA was reverse transcribed into cDNA to serve as the sequencing template. This table comes from immunoSEQ multiplex PCR, and its TCRdb copy is limited to in-frame clones, with some not included. The sample has under 250,000 clones, 57% seen once; the top ten hold 0.45%. Material: CD4+ T cells sorted from blood, obtained at week 0. The TCR sequence derives from a human donor with alopecia areata.

The CDR3 region has the DNA TGTGCCAGCAGCCATAGGGGAGAAAAACTGTTTTTT. This codes for CASSHRGEKLFF. V is TRBV6-5 and J is TRBJ1-4, with D possibly being TRBD1 (5 bases). V lost 6 bases to trimming and J lost 8 bases, with 10 bases between them. This CDR3 spans 12 amino acids. Per the germline V gene, CDR1 is MNHEY and CDR2 is SVGAGI.